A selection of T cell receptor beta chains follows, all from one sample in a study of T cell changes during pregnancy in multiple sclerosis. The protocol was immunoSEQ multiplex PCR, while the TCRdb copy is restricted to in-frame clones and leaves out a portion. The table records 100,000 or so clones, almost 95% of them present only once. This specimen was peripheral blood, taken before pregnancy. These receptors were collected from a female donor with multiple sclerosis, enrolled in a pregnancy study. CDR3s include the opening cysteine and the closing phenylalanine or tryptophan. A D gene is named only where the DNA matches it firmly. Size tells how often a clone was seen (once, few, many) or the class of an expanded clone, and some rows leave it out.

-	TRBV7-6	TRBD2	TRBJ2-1	TGTGCCAGCAGCTTGGCGACTAGCGGGAGTAAAAATGAGCAGTTCTTC	CASSLATSGSKNEQFF
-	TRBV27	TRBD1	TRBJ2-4	TGTGCCAGCAGTCCGACCGACAGGGGAATGGCCAAAAACATTCAGTACTTC	CASSPTDRGMAKNIQYF
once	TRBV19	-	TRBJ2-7	TGTGCCAGTAGTATTGGGCAGAACTACGAGCAGTACTTC	CASSIGQNYEQYF
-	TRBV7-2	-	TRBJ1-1	TGTGCCAGCAGCTTGTACAGGGCGGGCACTGAAGCTTTCTTT	CASSLYRAGTEAFF
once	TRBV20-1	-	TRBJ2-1	TGCAGTGCTAGAGATAGCCATGAGCAGTTCTTC	CSARDSHEQFF
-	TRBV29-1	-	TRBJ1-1	TGCAGCGTTGAAGTTTGGCGGCAAATGAACACTGAAGCTTTCTTT	CSVEVWRQMNTEAFF
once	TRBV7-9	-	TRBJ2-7	TGTGCCAGCAGCTTAGGGACTGCCGCCTACGAGCAGTACTTC	CASSLGTAAYEQYF
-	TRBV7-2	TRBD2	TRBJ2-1	TGTGCCAGCAGCTTTAGCGGGAGGGTAGGTAATGAGCAGTTCTTC	CASSFSGRVGNEQFF
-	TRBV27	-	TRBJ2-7	TGTGCCAGCAGTTTAGAAGGGGGGGCATCCTACGAGCAGTACTTC	CASSLEGGASYEQYF
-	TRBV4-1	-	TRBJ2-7	TGCGCCAGCAGCCAAGTCCGGCAGGGCTACGAGCAGTACTTC	CASSQVRQGYEQYF
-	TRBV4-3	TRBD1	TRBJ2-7	TGCGCCAGCAGCCAAGATGTGGCAGGGGGCGGCGAGCAGTACTTC	CASSQDVAGGGEQYF
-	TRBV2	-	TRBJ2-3	TGTGCCAGCGAGGACAACACAGATACGCAGTATTTT	CASEDNTDTQYF
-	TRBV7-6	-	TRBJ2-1	TGTGCCAGCAGCTTAGATCCTATCGGCTCCTACAATGAGCAGTTCTTC	CASSLDPIGSYNEQFF
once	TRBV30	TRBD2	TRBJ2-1	TGTGCTAGCTCAGGACTAGCGGGCAGTGAGCAGTTCTTC	CASSGLAGSEQFF
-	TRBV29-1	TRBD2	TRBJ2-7	TGCAGCGTTGAGCTGACTAGCGGGGGGACCTACGAGCAGTACTTC	CSVELTSGGTYEQYF
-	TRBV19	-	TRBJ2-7	TGTGCCAGTAGTGCCCAGCCGGGGTACGAGCAGTACTTC	CASSAQPGYEQYF
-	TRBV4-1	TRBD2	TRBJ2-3	TGCGCCAGCAGCCAAGACTCAGCGGGACTGGCAGATACGCAGTATTTT	CASSQDSAGLADTQYF
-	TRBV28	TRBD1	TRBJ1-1	TGTGCCAGCAGTACGGGACAGGCGAACACTGAAGCTTTCTTT	CASSTGQANTEAFF
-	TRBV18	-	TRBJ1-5	TGTGCCAGCTCGCCCACGCGGGGGAGAGCAGAACAGCCCCAGCATTTT	CASSPTRGRAEQPQHF
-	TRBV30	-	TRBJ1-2	TGTGCCTGGAGTTCGACAAGAGTGAACTATGGCTACACCTTC	CAWSSTRVNYGYTF
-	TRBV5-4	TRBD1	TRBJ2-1	TGTGCCAGCAGCCGGGACAGCCTATACAATGAGCAGTTCTTC	CASSRDSLYNEQFF
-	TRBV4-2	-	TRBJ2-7	TGTGCCAGCAGCCCCAATCCCACGGAGGGGAAGCCCTACGAGCAGTACTTC	CASSPNPTEGKPYEQYF
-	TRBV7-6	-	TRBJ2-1	TGTGCCAGCAGCGTACTCGGGACTCCTAACAATGAGCAGTTCTTC	CASSVLGTPNNEQFF
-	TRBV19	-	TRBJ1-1	TGTGCCAGTAGTGCGGACATTAACACTGAAGCTTTCTTT	CASSADINTEAFF
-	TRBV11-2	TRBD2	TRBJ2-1	TGTGCCAGCAGCCCGGGGGCACTAGCGGGAGGTGGGGTCAATGAGCAGTTCTTC	CASSPGALAGGGVNEQFF
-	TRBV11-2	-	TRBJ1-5	TGTGCCAGCAGCGTAGGGAGCGGCAATCAGCCCCAGCATTTT	CASSVGSGNQPQHF
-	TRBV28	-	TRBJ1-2	TGTGCCAGCAGTTTACGGGGGAGCATCGGGTTTGGCTACACCTTC	CASSLRGSIGFGYTF
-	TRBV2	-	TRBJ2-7	TGTGCCAGCAGTGGGTGGGACACCTCCTACGAGCAGTACTTC	CASSGWDTSYEQYF
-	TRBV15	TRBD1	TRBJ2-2	TGTGCCACCAGCACAGGACAGGGGGCCACCGGGGAGCTGTTTTTT	CATSTGQGATGELFF
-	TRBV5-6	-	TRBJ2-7	TGTGCCAGCAGCTTGGGCCAGGGGCTTCAGTACTTC	CASSLGQGLQYF
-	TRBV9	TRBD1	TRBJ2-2	TGTGCCAGCAGCCCTCGGACAGGATCCACCGGGGAGCTGTTTTTT	CASSPRTGSTGELFF
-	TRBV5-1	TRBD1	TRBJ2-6	TGCGCCAGCACTGCGGGACAGGGGGCGGGTGGGGCCAACGTCCTGACTTTC	CASTAGQGAGGANVLTF
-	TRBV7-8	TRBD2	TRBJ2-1	TGTGCCAGCAGCTTACTATTACTAGCGGACTCCTACAATGAGCAGTTCTTC	CASSLLLLADSYNEQFF
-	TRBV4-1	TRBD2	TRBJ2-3	TGCGCCAGCAGCCAACCATCTAGCGGGAGGGCAACAGATACGCAGTATTTT	CASSQPSSGRATDTQYF
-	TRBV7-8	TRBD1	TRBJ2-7	TGTGCCAGCAGCAAACCGGGACAGGTTTACGAGCAGTACTTC	CASSKPGQVYEQYF
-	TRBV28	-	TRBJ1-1	TGTGCCAGCAGTTCACCGACAGGCGAAGCTTTCTTT	CASSSPTGEAFF
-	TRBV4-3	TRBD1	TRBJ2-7	TGCGCCAGCAGCCAAGAGCCGGTAGGACAGGCGAGCTACGAGCAGTACTTC	CASSQEPVGQASYEQYF
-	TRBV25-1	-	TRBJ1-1	TGTGCCAGCAGTGGGACAGCCCCTGAAGCTTTCTTT	CASSGTAPEAFF
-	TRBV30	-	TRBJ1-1	TGTGCCTGGGGAGGTTCCACTGAAGCTTTCTTT	CAWGGSTEAFF
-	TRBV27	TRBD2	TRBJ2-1	TGTGCCAGCTCCCTTGGAAGCGGGAGGGCCCTATCCTACAATGAGCAGTTCTTC	CASSLGSGRALSYNEQFF
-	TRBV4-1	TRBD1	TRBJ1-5	TGCGCCAGCAGCCTGGACAGGGAAGGTCAGCCCCAGCATTTT	CASSLDREGQPQHF
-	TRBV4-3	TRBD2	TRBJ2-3	TGCGCCAGCAGCGCCGGGACTAGCGCCACAGATACGCAGTATTTT	CASSAGTSATDTQYF
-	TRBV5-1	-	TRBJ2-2	TGCGCCAGCAGCGCGGTAACGGGGAACACCGGGGAGCTGTTTTTT	CASSAVTGNTGELFF
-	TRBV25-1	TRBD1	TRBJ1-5	TGTGCCAGCAGCTCAGGGGGTGGTGGCAATCAGCCCCAGCATTTT	CASSSGGGGNQPQHF
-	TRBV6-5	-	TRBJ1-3	TGTGCCAGCAGTTATTCAGATTTCAGCTCTGGAAACACCATATATTTT	CASSYSDFSSGNTIYF
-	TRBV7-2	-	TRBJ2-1	TGTGCCAGCAGCTTAGGACAGAGCACTTACAATGAGCAGTTCTTC	CASSLGQSTYNEQFF
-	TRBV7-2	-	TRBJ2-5	TGTGCCAGCAGCTTCCTCGGCGCGGCCCAGTACTTC	CASSFLGAAQYF
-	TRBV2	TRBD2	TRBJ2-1	TGTGCCAGCGGCCTTCTAGCGGGAGGACGTGGGGAGCAGTTCTTC	CASGLLAGGRGEQFF
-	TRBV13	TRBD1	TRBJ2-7	TGTGCCAGCAGCTCCCGGGACAGGGGTGGCCACGAGCAGTACTTC	CASSSRDRGGHEQYF
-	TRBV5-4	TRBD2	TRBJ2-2	TGTGCCAGCAGCTTGAGTTTCCTAGCGGGAGAAATAACCGGGGAGCTGTTTTTT	CASSLSFLAGEITGELFF